What follows are 19 T cell receptor beta chains derived from one specimen sequenced in a study of blood T cell repertoires in COVID-19. Sequencing was performed with immunoSEQ multiplex PCR; in TCRdb, only in-frame clones are kept and a portion is missing. The table includes about 39,000 clones, 94% detected once. Sequenced: peripheral blood. These receptors were obtained from a human donor with active COVID-19. The donor label of this sample is uncertain.

The rearrangement joins TRBV6-5 to TRBJ2-7, with TRBD1 identical over 10 bases. V shed 5 bases and J 5 bases; nucleotides not matched to a gene: 6. Germline loops: CDR1 MNHEY, CDR2 SVGAGI. This CDR3 region has 14 residues. The CDR3 nucleotides read TGTGCCAGCAGTCGTTCCGGGACAGGGGACGAGCAGTACTTC. Translated: CASSRSGTGDEQYF.

The rearrangement uses TRBV11-3 and TRBJ2-1, with TRBD1 identical over 9 bases. Trimming cost V 1 base and J 5 bases; bases outside gene matches: 9. The CDR3 contains 17 residues. Germline-derived CDR1 and CDR2 are SGHNT and YENEEA. The CDR3 here is CASSLGAGTGRHNEQFF. Written as DNA, the CDR3 is TGTGCCAGCAGCTTAGGGGCCGGGACAGGGAGGCACAATGAGCAGTTCTTC.

CDR3 nucleotide sequence: TGTGCCAGCAGCTTGGCCCCCGGGACAGATAATTCACCCCTCCACTTT. Amino acid sequence: CASSLAPGTDNSPLHF. The chain has TRBV5-5 and TRBJ1-6; 7 nucleotides match TRBD1. The V and J ends lost 0 bases and 5 bases, in that order; junction bases with no gene match: 5. Germline V gene data show CDR1 as SGHKS and CDR2 as YYEKEE (reference sequence). CDR3 length: 16 amino acids.

The chain employs TRBV10-1 and TRBJ2-7; 7 bases match TRBD1. The CDR3 runs 16 residues. Germline values: CDR1 WNHNN, CDR2 SYGVQD (reference sequence). Trimming removed 3 bases from V and 0 bases from J; junction bases left unmatched: 8. CDR3 residues: CASSDDQGQTSYEQYF. In nucleotides, the CDR3 is TGCGCCAGCAGTGATGATCAGGGACAGACCTCCTACGAGCAGTACTTC.

The V and J genes are TRBV5-1 and TRBJ2-7; 9 bases align to TRBD1. Germline CDR1 is SGHRS and CDR2 is YFSETQ. The CDR3 loop spans 14 amino acids. The trim removed 4 bases at V and 2 bases at J, leaving 4 bases unmatched. This CDR3 reads CASSGTGLAYEQYF. The CDR3 region has the DNA TGCGCCAGCAGCGGGACAGGGTTGGCCTACGAGCAGTACTTC.

This rearrangement joins TRBV20-1 to TRBJ2-1; 7 nucleotides align to TRBD2. The junction had 8 bases not matched to a gene; V was cut back by 3 bases and J by 0 bases. The V gene's germline CDR1 is DFQATT and CDR2 SNEGSKA (reference sequence). The CDR3 length is 16 residues. The CDR3 region has the DNA TGCAGTGCTAGTGCGCTAGCGGCAAGCTCCTACAATGAGCAGTTCTTC. Translating gives CSASALAASSYNEQFF.

This chain joins TRBV3-1 (or the pseudogene TRBV3-2) and TRBJ2-2; tentative D call: TRBD1 (7 bases). Germline V gives CDR1 LGHDT, CDR2 YNNKEL (reference sequence). V was shortened by 4 bases and J by 5 bases, with 11 bases between the two germline ends. The CDR3 consists of 14 residues. For the CDR3, the DNA is TGTGCCAGCAGCCCCAGGGGGAGGACCGGGGAGCTGTTTTTT. Translating it yields CASSPRGRTGELFF.

V gene TRBV6-2 or TRBV6-3 combines with J gene TRBJ1-5; 7 nucleotides match TRBD1. Losses at the gene ends were 5 bases for V and 0 bases for J; bases not matched to a gene: 7. The CDR3 covers 16 residues. Germline V gives CDR1 MNHEY, CDR2 SVGEGT. CDR3 protein: CASSPGQVYSNQPQHF. In nucleotides, the CDR3 is TGTGCCAGCAGTCCCGGACAGGTTTATAGCAATCAGCCCCAGCATTTT.

The CDR3 region is CASSREAEAFF. The CDR3 DNA follows: TGTGCCAGCAGCCGTGAGGCTGAAGCTTTCTTT. This chain joins TRBV7-9 and TRBJ1-1; D unclear. The germline V gene encodes CDR1 SEHNR and CDR2 FQNEAQ (reference sequence). This CDR3 has 11 amino acids. Trimming left V 5 bases short and J 6 bases short, with 7 bases between.

The J gene is TRBJ2-4, the V gene TRBV25-1; 9 positions match TRBD1. The CDR3 extends over 14 amino acids. CDR1 and CDR2 from the germline V gene are MGHDK and SYGVNS. V dropped 4 bases and J dropped 6; count of bases not matched to a gene: 4. CDR3 DNA sequence: TGTGCCAGCAGTGGGGGACAGGGAAGAAACATTCAGTACTTC. Its protein product is CASSGGQGRNIQYF.

V usage is TRBV3-1 (or the pseudogene TRBV3-2) and J usage is TRBJ1-2, with D perhaps TRBD1 (6 bases). CDR1 LGHDT and CDR2 YNNKEL come from the germline V gene (reference sequence). The CDR3 consists of 15 residues. The ends were cut back, 2 bases at V and 8 bases at J, with 18 bases in the middle. CDR3 region: CASSQRGTGFSGYTF. CDR3 nucleotide sequence: TGTGCCAGCAGCCAAAGGGGAACAGGGTTTAGCGGCTACACCTTC.

The CDR3 bases are TGTGCCAGTCTTGGGTACAGGGGGTCTGGCGGGGGCAGCACAGATACGCAGTATTTT. Protein: CASLGYRGSGGGSTDTQYF. The gene calls are TRBV19 and TRBJ2-3; TRBD1 might be the D (8 bases). Trimming took 8 bases from V and 0 from J, leaving 27 bases between them. Looked up from germline, CDR1 is LNHDA and CDR2 is SQIVND (reference sequence). The CDR3 contains 19 residues.

The genes are TRBV7-2 and TRBJ2-7, with 9 positions matching TRBD2. V lost 8 bases and J lost 2; bases outside the gene matches: 4. From germline, CDR1 is SGHTA and CDR2 FQGNSA. There are 13 residues in the CDR3. CDR3 in amino acids: CASVIAGAYEQYF. The CDR3 region has the DNA TGTGCCAGCGTTATAGCGGGAGCCTACGAGCAGTACTTC.

This chain uses TRBV11-3 with TRBJ2-3; 9 nucleotides line up with TRBD2. V shed 1 base, J shed 4 bases, and the junction held 3 bases outside the gene matches. In germline, CDR1 is SGHNT, CDR2 YENEEA. The CDR3 loop spans 15 amino acids. Here the CDR3 reads CASSLGSGSADTQYF. In DNA, the CDR3 is TGTGCCAGCAGCTTAGGTAGCGGGAGCGCAGATACGCAGTATTTT.

The chain joins TRBV29-1 to TRBJ2-7, with D perhaps matching TRBD2 (6 bases). The germline V gene encodes CDR1 SQVTM and CDR2 ANQGSEA. Trimming shortened V by 6 bases and J by 2 bases, and 20 bases separated the two germline ends. The CDR3 sequence is 15 residues long. In nucleotides, the CDR3 is TGCAGCGTGGGGGGTCTCGGGACTGATCCCTACGAGCAGTACTTC. Residues: CSVGGLGTDPYEQYF.

The genes are TRBV6-6 and TRBJ2-6, with D maybe TRBD2 (6 bases). CDR1 and CDR2 from the germline V gene are MNHNY and SVGAGI (reference sequence). The V gene lost 11 bases and the J gene lost 11 bases, with 16 bases spanning the gap. CDR3 length: 12 amino acids. CDR3 in amino acids: CAAMGTLDVLTF. The DNA of the CDR3 is TGTGCCGCCATGGGGACTCTCGACGTCCTGACTTTC.

The CDR3 DNA follows: TGCGCCAGCAGCTTGGCCTTGCGGGCAGGGGGCATGTACAATGAGCAGTTCTTC. As protein: CASSLALRAGGMYNEQFF. The rearrangement links TRBV5-1 to TRBJ2-1; 8 nucleotides agree with TRBD1. The CDR3 spans 18 residues. The junction had 12 bases not matched to a gene; V was cut back by 0 bases and J by 4 bases. Per the germline V gene, CDR1 is SGHRS and CDR2 is YFSETQ.

This rearrangement joins TRBV10-2 to TRBJ2-1, with 11 bases lining up with TRBD2. Germline CDR1 WSHSY, CDR2 SAAADI. V lost 3 bases to trimming and J lost 7 bases; unmatched junction nucleotides: 8. CDR3 length: 16 residues. As DNA, the CDR3 is TGCGCCAGCAGTGACCAACGTAGCGGGAGGGGAAATGAGCAGTTCTTC. It specifies CASSDQRSGRGNEQFF.

CDR3 loop: CASRVMSTSDTQYF. The CDR3 nucleotides are TGTGCCAGCAGGGTCATGTCAACTTCAGATACGCAGTATTTT. The chain couples TRBV2 to TRBJ2-3, with no clear D. The ends were cut back, 6 bases at V and 4 bases at J, with 14 bases in the middle. The germline CDR1 and CDR2 sequences are SNHLY and FYNNEI. The CDR3 runs to 14 residues.